This T cell receptor (beta chain) was found in a study of radiotherapy plus CTLA-4 blockade in lung cancer. Whole-study context: Of all patients, around 18% responded objectively and around 31% showed disease control.

The protocol was immunoSEQ multiplex PCR, while the TCRdb copy is restricted to in-frame clones and leaves out a portion. The repertoire holds around 110,000 clones, with more than 70% as singletons. CDR3 length equals 15 residues. Germline lookup yields CDR1 SGDLS and CDR2 YYNGEE. V was shortened by 0 bases and J by 0 bases, with 7 bases between the two germline ends. This clone was counted a single time. The chain joins TRBV9 to TRBJ1-3; the D gene is possibly TRBD1 (6 bases). The material sequenced was peripheral blood, taken from a patient treated with radiotherapy plus ipilimumab. The source of this sequence is a human donor with non-small cell lung cancer that progressed on radiotherapy plus ipilimumab. Some clones in this sample may be carry-over from other donors' samples. This chain's CDR3 is CASSVGGLSGNTIYF. The CDR3 DNA reads TGTGCCAGCAGCGTAGGGGGGCTCTCTGGAAACACCATATATTTT.